These 31 T cell receptor beta chains were sequenced from one sample in a study of shared clonotypes between healthy human individuals. Generated by immunoSEQ multiplex PCR, the TCRdb table keeps only in-frame clones and is missing some. The data hold 2 million to 2.5 million clones, with less than 95% observed a single time. Input material: naive CD4+ T cells from PBMCs. The subset is: CD45RA+ positively selected. The receptors shown here come from a man aged 18 to 29 in good health. Some clones in this sample may be carry-over from other donors' samples.

On this clone itself: This may come from a read error, since a much larger clone is one base off. V and J are TRBV7-3 and TRBJ2-3; 14 bases match TRBD2. The trim removed 5 bases at V and 2 bases at J, leaving 3 bases unmatched. The CDR3 covers 16 residues. Germline lookup yields CDR1 SGHTA and CDR2 FQGTGA. CDR3 loop: CASSTGLAGVTDTQYF. DNA of the CDR3: TGTGCCAGCAGCACGGGACTAGCGGGAGTCACAGATACGCAGTATTTT.

CDR3 sequence reads: CASNSQPQNTEAFF. CDR3 sequence (DNA): TGTGCCAGCAATTCACAGCCCCAGAACACTGAAGCTTTCTTT. The V and J genes are TRBV6-1 and TRBJ1-1, with D hard to call. With 7 bases removed from V and 1 base from J, the gap between germline ends came to 13 bases. The CDR3 is 14 residues long. Germline V gene lookup returns CDR1 MNHNS and CDR2 SASEGT.

V is TRBV7-8 and J is TRBJ2-7, with no clear D. The CDR3 spans 10 residues. CDR1 is SGHVS, CDR2 FQNEAQ, per germline. V was trimmed by 4 bases and J by 6 bases, leaving 4 bases between them. In nucleotides, the CDR3 is TGTGCCAGCAGCTGGCTCGAGCAGTACTTC. It specifies CASSWLEQYF.

The chain is built from TRBV6-6 and TRBJ2-3, with D perhaps TRBD2 (6 bases). The V gene's germline CDR1 is MNHNY and CDR2 SVGAGI (reference sequence). The CDR3 is 16 residues long. The V end lost 5 bases, the J end lost 0 bases, and 15 bases lay between the germline ends. The CDR3 loop is CASSPPGGPSTDTQYF. The DNA of the CDR3 is TGTGCCAGCAGTCCCCCCGGAGGGCCTAGCACAGATACGCAGTATTTT.

The chain links TRBV9 to TRBJ2-1; TRBD2 matches 9 bases. Unmatched junction bases numbered 11, after V lost 4 bases and J lost 3 bases. CDR3 length equals 17 residues. The germline V gene encodes CDR1 SGDLS and CDR2 YYNGEE. The CDR3 protein is CASSLGGGRAIYNEQFF. The DNA of the CDR3 is TGTGCCAGCAGCCTAGGGGGCGGGAGGGCCATCTACAATGAGCAGTTCTTC.

This chain connects TRBV11-3 to TRBJ2-7, with TRBD1 matching over 7 bases. V trimming: 5 bases; J trimming: 5 bases; junction bases outside the gene matches: 6. Germline CDR1 SGHNT, CDR2 YENEEA. This CDR3 comprises 13 residues. Here the CDR3 DNA reads TGTGCCAGCAGCCCTGGGACAGAGAACGAGCAGTACTTC. Its protein product is CASSPGTENEQYF.

The chain recombines TRBV28 with TRBJ2-1; no definite D call. Germline lookup yields CDR1 MDHEN and CDR2 SYDVKM. V shed 1 base and J shed 6 bases, with 7 bases lying between them. The CDR3 has 13 residues. The CDR3 sequence: CASSLYRLNEQFF. The CDR3 bases are TGTGCCAGCAGTTTATATCGGCTCAATGAGCAGTTCTTC.

This chain uses TRBV2 with TRBJ2-2; TRBD2 agrees at 11 bases. Germline values: CDR1 SNHLY, CDR2 FYNNEI. The CDR3 extends over 15 amino acids. Trimming removed 8 bases from V and 3 bases from J; junction bases left unmatched: 5. DNA of the CDR3: TGTGCCAGCGGGGGGACTAGCGGTTACACCGGGGAGCTGTTTTTT. This gives the protein CASGGTSGYTGELFF.

The V and J genes are TRBV7-2 and TRBJ2-3; 13 positions match TRBD2. V lost 5 bases, J lost 5 bases, and 7 bases stayed unmatched. The CDR3 consists of 16 residues. Germline CDR1 is SGHTA and CDR2 is FQGNSA. The CDR3 region has the DNA TGTGCCAGCAGCACTGGACTAGCGGGGGTGATAGATACGCAGTATTTT. Translation: CASSTGLAGVIDTQYF.

This chain links TRBV5-1 with TRBJ2-1; TRBD1 agrees at 9 bases. The germline gives CDR1 SGHRS, CDR2 YFSETQ. The CDR3 contains 18 residues. The ends lost 0 bases at V and 7 bases at J; junction bases unmatched: 14. The CDR3 DNA follows: TGCGCCAGCAGCTTGGCCCCCGGACAGGGGATGGCAGGGAATGAGCAGTTCTTC. Amino acid sequence: CASSLAPGQGMAGNEQFF.

This clone was counted a single time. This rearrangement joins TRBV28 to TRBJ2-7; D possibly uses TRBD1 or TRBD2 (5 bases each). Germline V lookup: CDR1 MDHEN, CDR2 SYDVKM. The V and J ends lost 6 bases and 7 bases respectively, with 19 bases between them. CDR3 length: 14 amino acids. CDR3 sequence: CASSYTGARREQYF. CDR3 nucleotide sequence: TGTGCCAGCAGCTATACAGGAGCCCGGAGGGAGCAGTACTTC.

The chain employs TRBV14 and TRBJ1-4, with 7 bases fitting TRBD1. CDR1 and CDR2 (germline): SGHDN, FVKESK. V shed 5 bases, J shed 3 bases, and the junction held 3 bases outside the gene matches. This CDR3 comprises 14 residues. CDR3: CASSFTGANEKLFF. In DNA, the CDR3 is TGTGCCAGCAGCTTCACAGGGGCTAATGAAAAACTGTTTTTT.

The chain uses TRBV15 and TRBJ1-2; tentatively, D is TRBD1 (6 bases). CDR1 LNHNV and CDR2 YYDKDF come from the germline V gene (reference sequence). The CDR3 has 16 residues. V dropped 1 base and J dropped 6 bases, with 18 bases sitting between them. CDR3 in amino acids: CATSRVRGYSFNGYTF. The CDR3 DNA reads as TGTGCCACCAGCAGAGTAAGGGGGTACTCTTTTAATGGCTACACCTTC.

In its sample, this clone was seen once. The chain carries TRBV19 and TRBJ2-1; D gene ambiguous. CDR3 length equals 16 residues. The germline V gene encodes CDR1 LNHDA and CDR2 SQIVND (reference sequence). V was cut by 3 bases and J by 2 bases, with 14 bases left in between. The CDR3 DNA is TGTGCCAGTAGTATCCCTGGAGCCATCCCCTACAATGAGCAGTTCTTC. As protein: CASSIPGAIPYNEQFF.

The chain recombines TRBV2 with TRBJ2-3; TRBD1 matches 10 bases. The CDR3 is 11 residues long. The V segment lost 6 bases and the J segment 11 bases; nucleotides outside the gene matches: 2. Germline CDR1 is SNHLY and CDR2 is FYNNEI. This CDR3 is CASRRDRGQYF. The CDR3 coding sequence is TGTGCCAGCAGGAGGGACAGGGGGCAGTATTTT.

This rearrangement joins TRBV5-4 to TRBJ2-1, with TRBD2 matching over 14 bases. The J segment lost 9 bases and the V segment lost 3 bases, leaving 8 bases of the junction unmatched. Germline V gives CDR1 SGHNT, CDR2 YYREEE (reference sequence). The length of the CDR3 is 16 residues. DNA for the CDR3: TGTGCCAGCAGCTCAGGCGCGGGACTAGCGGGAGCTGAGCAGTTCTTC. Residues: CASSSGAGLAGAEQFF.

CDR3 sequence reads: CASSGGLAGVGQYF. The CDR3 nucleotides are TGTGCCAGCAGTGGGGGACTAGCGGGAGTTGGGCAGTACTTC. The chain is built from TRBV2 and TRBJ2-7, with TRBD2 matching 14 bases. The CDR3 length is 14 residues. V dropped 4 bases and J dropped 9; count of bases not matched to a gene: 5. Germline V CDR1 and CDR2: SNHLY, FYNNEI.

Comment on this clone: In the same sample, other DNA sequences code for this CDR3. The V and J genes are TRBV27 and TRBJ1-5; 10 bases are shared with TRBD1. The V gene's germline CDR1 is MNHEY and CDR2 SMNVEV (reference sequence). This CDR3 is built from 13 residues. V was pared by 6 bases and J by 6 bases, with 2 bases of the junction left unmatched. The DNA for the CDR3 is TGTGCCAGCAGAGGGACAGGGGTTCAGCCCCAGCATTTT. This gives the protein CASRGTGVQPQHF.

The DNA for the CDR3 is TGCGCCAGCAGCCACTGGGGAGGGACTAGCAGTCCGTGGCGTACGCAGTATTTT. This sequence encodes CASSHWGGTSSPWRTQYF. The chain couples TRBV4-1 to TRBJ2-3; TRBD2 matches at 9 bases. Germline V lookup: CDR1 MGHRA, CDR2 YSYEKL. With 3 bases clipped from V and 8 bases from J, the junction kept 18 bases outside the gene matches. There are 18 residues in the CDR3.

V is TRBV28 and J is TRBJ2-1; a possible D gene is TRBD2 (5 bases). The CDR3 spans 15 residues. Germline CDR1 MDHEN, CDR2 SYDVKM. The V end was cut by 2 bases, the J end by 6 bases, with 14 bases between. CDR3 nucleotides: TGTGCCAGCAGTTTAGGTGGGAGTGGAAGCAATGAGCAGTTCTTC. Translated: CASSLGGSGSNEQFF.

The count of this clone is one. V and J are TRBV27 and TRBJ1-2; tentative D call: TRBD1 (5 bases). There are 14 residues in the CDR3. Trimming stripped 4 bases from V and 3 bases from J, with 12 bases between. Germline V gives CDR1 MNHEY, CDR2 SMNVEV (reference sequence). As DNA, the CDR3 is TGTGCCAGCAGTTCGGGACGGACTTACTATGGCTACACCTTC. Amino acids: CASSSGRTYYGYTF.

The chain links TRBV6-6 to TRBJ1-2, with 9 positions matching TRBD1. The ends lost 4 bases at V and 7 bases at J; junction bases unmatched: 7. The CDR3 consists of 14 residues. The germline V gene encodes CDR1 MNHNY and CDR2 SVGAGI (reference sequence). The CDR3 loop is CASSLNPTGGGYTF. CDR3 DNA: TGTGCCAGCAGTTTGAACCCGACAGGGGGTGGCTACACCTTC.

This chain connects TRBV6-5 to TRBJ1-1; weak D call: TRBD1 (5 bases). Deletions cut 0 bases from V and 0 bases from J, with 8 bases between. CDR1 MNHEY and CDR2 SVGAGI come from the germline V gene. The length of the CDR3 is 15 residues. The DNA for the CDR3 is TGTGCCAGCAGTTACTCGAAAGGGGTGAACACTGAAGCTTTCTTT. Translation: CASSYSKGVNTEAFF.

This clone was recorded only once. The V call is TRBV7-9, the J call TRBJ2-6; no firm D call. This CDR3 spans 17 amino acids. V was trimmed by 2 bases and J by 0 bases, leaving 11 bases between them. The germline gives CDR1 SEHNR, CDR2 FQNEAQ (reference sequence). The CDR3 here is CASSLPGSYSGANVLTF. CDR3 in DNA: TGTGCCAGCAGCTTACCTGGATCGTACTCTGGGGCCAACGTCCTGACTTTC.

This rearrangement joins TRBV7-3 to TRBJ2-7; no firm D call. The CDR3 is made up of 12 amino acids. V lost 5 bases and J lost 6, with 11 bases in between. Per germline, CDR1 SGHTA and CDR2 FQGTGA. The CDR3 DNA follows: TGTGCCAGCAGCAAATACAGTGGCGAGCAGTACTTC. Amino acid sequence: CASSKYSGEQYF.

V gene TRBV6-5 combines with J gene TRBJ2-1; 16 nucleotides line up with TRBD2. V gave up 6 bases and J gave up 9 bases; unmatched junction bases: 5. Germline CDR1 reads MNHEY; CDR2 reads SVGAGI. This CDR3 has 15 amino acids. The CDR3 here is CASSRGTSGRGEQFF. For the CDR3, the DNA is TGTGCCAGCAGCCGCGGGACTAGCGGGAGGGGTGAGCAGTTCTTC.

V and J are TRBV7-9 and TRBJ1-2, with D uncertain. The CDR3 is 13 residues long. Germline values: CDR1 SEHNR, CDR2 FQNEAQ (reference sequence). The V end lost 1 base, the J end lost 8 bases, and 11 bases lay between the germline ends. The CDR3 DNA is TGTGCCAGCAGCTTAGTCGGCCCGGGGGGCTACACCTTC. Translated, it gives CASSLVGPGGYTF.

This clone was recorded only once. The V gene is TRBV7-9, the J gene TRBJ2-1, with TRBD1 as a possible D gene (5 bases). The CDR3 loop spans 16 amino acids. Germline CDR1 and CDR2: SEHNR and FQNEAQ (reference sequence). V was pared by 5 bases and J by 5 bases, with 19 bases between. CDR3 amino acids: CASSDPSWQGNNEQFF. CDR3 nucleotide sequence: TGTGCCAGCAGCGACCCTTCATGGCAGGGAAACAATGAGCAGTTCTTC.

The J gene is TRBJ2-1, the V gene TRBV7-8, with D maybe TRBD1 (5 bases). Trimming shortened V by 2 bases and J by 4 bases, and 15 bases separated the two germline ends. This CDR3 spans 16 amino acids. Looked up from germline, CDR1 is SGHVS and CDR2 is FQNEAQ. In DNA form, the CDR3 reads TGTGCCAGCAGCTTACGACCCGTGAGACAGTACAATGAGCAGTTCTTC. As protein: CASSLRPVRQYNEQFF.

A word on this clone: At the DNA level, this CDR3 is encoded by other sequences in the same sample as well. This chain links TRBV28 with TRBJ1-1; D not certain. Trimming pared 5 bases from V and 1 base from J, leaving 8 bases between. The germline gives CDR1 MDHEN, CDR2 SYDVKM. The CDR3 consists of 13 residues. The CDR3: CASSLRSNTEAFF. The CDR3 DNA sequence: TGTGCCAGCAGTCTCAGATCGAACACTGAAGCTTTCTTT.

This chain joins TRBV27 and TRBJ2-5; 9 bases map to TRBD1. The better agreement between TRBJ2-7 and the DNA end casts doubt on the J call. CDR1 and CDR2 from the germline V gene are MNHEY and SMNVEV (reference sequence). CDR3 length equals 19 residues. The CDR3 loop is CASSPPSRGGTGGRYEQYF. CDR3 nucleotides: TGTGCCAGCAGCCCCCCCTCCCGGGGCGGTACAGGGGGCAGATACGAGCAGTACTTC.